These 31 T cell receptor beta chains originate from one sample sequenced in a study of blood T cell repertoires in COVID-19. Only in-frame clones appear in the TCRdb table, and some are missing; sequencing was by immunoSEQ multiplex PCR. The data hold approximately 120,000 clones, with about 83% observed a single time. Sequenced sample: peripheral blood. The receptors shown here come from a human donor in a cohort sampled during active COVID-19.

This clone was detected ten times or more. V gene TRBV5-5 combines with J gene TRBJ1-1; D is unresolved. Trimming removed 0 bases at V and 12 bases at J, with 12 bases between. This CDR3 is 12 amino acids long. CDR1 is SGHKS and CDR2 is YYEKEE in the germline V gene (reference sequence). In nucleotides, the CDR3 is TGTGCCAGCAGCTTGGCCGAATCGGTAACTTTCTTT. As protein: CASSLAESVTFF. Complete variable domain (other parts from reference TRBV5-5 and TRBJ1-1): DAGVTQSPTHLIKTRGQQVTLRCSPISGHKSVSWYQQVLGQGPQFIFQYYEKEERGRGNFPDRFSARQFPNYSSELNVNALLLGDSALYLCASSLAESVTFFGQGTRLTVV.

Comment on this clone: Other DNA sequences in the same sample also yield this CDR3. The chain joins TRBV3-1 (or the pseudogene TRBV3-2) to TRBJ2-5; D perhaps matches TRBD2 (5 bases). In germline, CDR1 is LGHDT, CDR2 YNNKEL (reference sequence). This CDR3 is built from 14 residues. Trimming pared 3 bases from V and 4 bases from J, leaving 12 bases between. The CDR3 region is CASSQRAGRETQYF. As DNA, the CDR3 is TGTGCCAGCAGCCAGAGGGCAGGACGAGAGACCCAGTACTTC.

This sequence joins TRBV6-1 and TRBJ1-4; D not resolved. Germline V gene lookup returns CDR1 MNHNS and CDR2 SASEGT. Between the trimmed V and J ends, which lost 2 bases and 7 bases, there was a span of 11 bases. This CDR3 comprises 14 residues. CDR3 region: CASSESVLAEKLFF. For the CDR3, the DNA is TGTGCCAGCAGTGAAAGTGTGTTGGCTGAAAAACTGTTTTTT.

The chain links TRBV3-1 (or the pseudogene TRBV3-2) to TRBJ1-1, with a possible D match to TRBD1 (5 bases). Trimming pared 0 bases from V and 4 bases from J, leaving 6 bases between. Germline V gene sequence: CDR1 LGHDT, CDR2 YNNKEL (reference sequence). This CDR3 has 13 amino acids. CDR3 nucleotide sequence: TGTGCCAGCAGCCAAGAGGGGGGCACTGAAGCTTTCTTT. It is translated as CASSQEGGTEAFF.

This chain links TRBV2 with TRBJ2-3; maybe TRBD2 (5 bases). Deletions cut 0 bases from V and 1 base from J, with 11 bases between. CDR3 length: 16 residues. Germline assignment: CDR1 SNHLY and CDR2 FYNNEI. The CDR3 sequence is CASSEAVYSGTDTQYF. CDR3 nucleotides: TGTGCCAGCAGTGAAGCTGTCTATAGCGGCACAGATACGCAGTATTTT.

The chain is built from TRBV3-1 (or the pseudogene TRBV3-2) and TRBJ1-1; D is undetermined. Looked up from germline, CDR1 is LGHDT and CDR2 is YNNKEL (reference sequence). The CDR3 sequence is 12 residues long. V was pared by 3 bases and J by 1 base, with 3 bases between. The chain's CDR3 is CASSQRNTEAFF. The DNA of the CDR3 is TGTGCCAGCAGCCAGAGGAACACTGAAGCTTTCTTT.

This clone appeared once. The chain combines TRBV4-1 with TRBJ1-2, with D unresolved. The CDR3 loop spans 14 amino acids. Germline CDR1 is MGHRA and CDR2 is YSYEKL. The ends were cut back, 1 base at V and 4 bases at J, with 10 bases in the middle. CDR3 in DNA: TGCGCCAGCAGCCAAGCTACGAGTGGCTATGGCTACACCTTC. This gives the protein CASSQATSGYGYTF.

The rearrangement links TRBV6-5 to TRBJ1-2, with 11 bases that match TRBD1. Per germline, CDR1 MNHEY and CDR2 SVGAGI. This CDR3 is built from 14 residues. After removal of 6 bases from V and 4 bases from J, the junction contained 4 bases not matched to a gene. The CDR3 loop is CASSSDRGLYGYTF. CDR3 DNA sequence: TGTGCCAGCAGCTCGGACAGGGGGCTCTATGGCTACACCTTC.

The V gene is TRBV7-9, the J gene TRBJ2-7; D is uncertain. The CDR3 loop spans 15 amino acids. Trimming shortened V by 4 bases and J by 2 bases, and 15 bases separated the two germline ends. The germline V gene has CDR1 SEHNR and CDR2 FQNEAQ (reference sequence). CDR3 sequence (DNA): TGTGCCAGCAGCTCACCCAGGATCAAACCCTACGAGCAGTACTTC. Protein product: CASSSPRIKPYEQYF.

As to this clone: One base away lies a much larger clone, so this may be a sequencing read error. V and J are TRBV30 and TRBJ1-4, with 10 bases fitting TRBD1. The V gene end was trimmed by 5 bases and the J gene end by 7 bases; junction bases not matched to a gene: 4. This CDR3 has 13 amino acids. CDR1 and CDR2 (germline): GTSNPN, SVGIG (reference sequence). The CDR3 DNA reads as TGTGCCTGGGGGACAGGGGAGGGTGAAAAACTGTTTTTT. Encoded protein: CAWGTGEGEKLFF.

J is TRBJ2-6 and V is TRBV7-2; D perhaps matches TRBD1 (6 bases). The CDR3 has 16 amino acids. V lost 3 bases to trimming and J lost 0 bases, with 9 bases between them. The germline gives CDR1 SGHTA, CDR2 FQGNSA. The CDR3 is CASSLGHNSGANVLTF. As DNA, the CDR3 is TGTGCCAGCAGCTTGGGACACAACTCTGGGGCCAACGTCCTGACTTTC. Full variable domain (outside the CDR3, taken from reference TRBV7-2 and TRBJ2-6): GAGVSQSPSNKVTEKGKDVELRCDPISGHTALYWYRQSLGQGLEFLIYFQGNSAPDKSGLPSDRFSAERTGGSVSTLTIQRTQQEDSAVYLCASSLGHNSGANVLTFGAGSRLTVL.

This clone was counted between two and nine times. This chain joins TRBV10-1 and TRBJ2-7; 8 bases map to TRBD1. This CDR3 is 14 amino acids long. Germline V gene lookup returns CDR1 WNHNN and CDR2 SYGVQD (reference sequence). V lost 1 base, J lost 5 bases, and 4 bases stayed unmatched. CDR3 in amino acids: CASSEFRQGNEQYF. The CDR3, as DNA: TGCGCCAGCAGTGAGTTCAGACAGGGGAACGAGCAGTACTTC.

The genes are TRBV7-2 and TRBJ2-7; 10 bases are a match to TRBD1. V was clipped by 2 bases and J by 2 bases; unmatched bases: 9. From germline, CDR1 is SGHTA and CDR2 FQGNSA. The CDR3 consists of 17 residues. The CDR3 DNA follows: TGTGCCAGCAGCTTAATATCGGGACAGGGGATCCCCTACGAGCAGTACTTC. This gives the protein CASSLISGQGIPYEQYF.

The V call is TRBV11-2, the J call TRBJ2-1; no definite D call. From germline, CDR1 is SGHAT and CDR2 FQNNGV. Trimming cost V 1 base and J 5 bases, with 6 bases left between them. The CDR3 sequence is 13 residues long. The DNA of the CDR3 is TGTGCCAGCAGCTTAGGACTGAACAATGAGCAGTTCTTC. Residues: CASSLGLNNEQFF.

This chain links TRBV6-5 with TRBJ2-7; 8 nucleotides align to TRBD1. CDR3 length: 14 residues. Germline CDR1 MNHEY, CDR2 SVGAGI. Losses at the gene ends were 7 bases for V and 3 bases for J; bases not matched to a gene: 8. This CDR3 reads CASKSGQAFYEQYF. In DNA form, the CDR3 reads TGTGCCAGCAAGTCGGGACAGGCCTTCTACGAGCAGTACTTC.

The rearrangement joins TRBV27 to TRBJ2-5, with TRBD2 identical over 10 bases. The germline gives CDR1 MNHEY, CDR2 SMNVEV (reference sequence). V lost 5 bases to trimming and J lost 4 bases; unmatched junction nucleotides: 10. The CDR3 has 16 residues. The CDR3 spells CASSPFPGLAPETQYF. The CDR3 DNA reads TGTGCCAGCAGTCCATTTCCGGGACTAGCGCCAGAGACCCAGTACTTC.

The CDR3 is CASSPGRLYGYTF. Written as DNA, the CDR3 is TGTGCCAGCAGTCCCGGCAGGCTCTATGGCTACACCTTC. This chain uses TRBV6-5 with TRBJ1-2; D is unclear. From germline, CDR1 is MNHEY and CDR2 SVGAGI. CDR3 length: 13 residues. The V gene lost 5 bases and the J gene lost 4 bases, with 11 bases spanning the gap.

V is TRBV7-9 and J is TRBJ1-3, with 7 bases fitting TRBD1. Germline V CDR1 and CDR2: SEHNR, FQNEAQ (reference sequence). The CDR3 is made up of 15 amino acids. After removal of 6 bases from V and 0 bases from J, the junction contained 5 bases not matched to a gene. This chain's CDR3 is CASRLGTDSGNTIYF. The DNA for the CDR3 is TGTGCCAGCAGACTCGGGACAGACTCTGGAAACACCATATATTTT. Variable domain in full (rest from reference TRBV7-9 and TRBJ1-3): DTGVSQNPRHKITKRGQNVTFRCDPISEHNRLYWYRQTLGQGPEFLTYFQNEAQLEKSRLLSDRFSAERPKGSFSTLEIQRTEQGDSAMYLCASRLGTDSGNTIYFGEGSWLTVV.

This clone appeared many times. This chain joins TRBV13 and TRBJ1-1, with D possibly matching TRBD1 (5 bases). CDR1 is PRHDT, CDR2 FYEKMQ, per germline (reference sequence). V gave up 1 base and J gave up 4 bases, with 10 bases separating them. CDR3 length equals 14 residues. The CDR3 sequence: CASSLAGGGTEAFF. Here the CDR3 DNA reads TGTGCCAGCAGCTTAGCTGGGGGGGGCACTGAAGCTTTCTTT.

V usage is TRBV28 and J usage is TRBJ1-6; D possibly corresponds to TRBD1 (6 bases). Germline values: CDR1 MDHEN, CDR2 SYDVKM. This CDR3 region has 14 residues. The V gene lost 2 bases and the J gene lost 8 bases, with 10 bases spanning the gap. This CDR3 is CASSLHRTDSPLHF. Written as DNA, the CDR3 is TGTGCCAGCAGTTTACACAGGACAGATTCACCCCTCCACTTT.

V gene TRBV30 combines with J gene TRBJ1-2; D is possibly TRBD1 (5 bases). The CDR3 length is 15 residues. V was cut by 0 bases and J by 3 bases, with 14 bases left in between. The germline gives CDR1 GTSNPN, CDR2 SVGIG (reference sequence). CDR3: CAWSVVLAGDYGYTF. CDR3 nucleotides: TGTGCCTGGAGTGTAGTACTGGCGGGGGACTATGGCTACACCTTC.

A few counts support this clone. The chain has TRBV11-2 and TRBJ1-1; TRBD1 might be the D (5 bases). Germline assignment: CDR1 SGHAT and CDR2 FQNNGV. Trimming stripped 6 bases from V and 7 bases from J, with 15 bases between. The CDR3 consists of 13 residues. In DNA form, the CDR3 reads TGTGCCAGCAGAGTGGGGGGGATAAGTGAAGCTTTCTTT. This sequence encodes CASRVGGISEAFF.

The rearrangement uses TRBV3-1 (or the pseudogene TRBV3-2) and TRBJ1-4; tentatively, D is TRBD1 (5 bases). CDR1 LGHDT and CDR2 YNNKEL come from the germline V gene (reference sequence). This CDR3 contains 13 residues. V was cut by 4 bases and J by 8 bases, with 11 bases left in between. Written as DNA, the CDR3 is TGTGCCAGCAGCCCGCTTAGGGGAGAAAAACTGTTTTTT. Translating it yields CASSPLRGEKLFF.

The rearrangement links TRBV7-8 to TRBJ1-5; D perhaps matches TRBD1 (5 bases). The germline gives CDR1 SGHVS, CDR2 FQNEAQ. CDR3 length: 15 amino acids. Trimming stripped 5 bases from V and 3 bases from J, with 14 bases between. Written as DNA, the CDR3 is TGTGCCAGCAGCCCCGAACCAGGGAACAATCAGCCCCAGCATTTT. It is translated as CASSPEPGNNQPQHF.

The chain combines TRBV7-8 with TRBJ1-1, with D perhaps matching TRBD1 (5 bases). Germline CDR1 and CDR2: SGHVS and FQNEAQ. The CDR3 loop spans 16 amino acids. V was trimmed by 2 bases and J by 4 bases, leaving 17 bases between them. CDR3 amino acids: CASSLFQGPVSTEAFF. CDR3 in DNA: TGTGCCAGCAGCTTATTTCAGGGTCCTGTGAGCACTGAAGCTTTCTTT.

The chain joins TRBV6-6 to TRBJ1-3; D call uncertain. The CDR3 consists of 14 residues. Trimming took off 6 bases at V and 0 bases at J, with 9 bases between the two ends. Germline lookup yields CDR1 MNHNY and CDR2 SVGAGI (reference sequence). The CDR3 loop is CASRVDPSGNTIYF. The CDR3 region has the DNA TGTGCCAGCAGGGTAGATCCCTCTGGAAACACCATATATTTT.

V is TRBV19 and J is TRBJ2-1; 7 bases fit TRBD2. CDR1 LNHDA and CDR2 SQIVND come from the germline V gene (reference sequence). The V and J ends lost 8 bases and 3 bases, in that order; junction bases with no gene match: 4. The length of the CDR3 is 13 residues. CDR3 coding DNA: TGTGCCAGTGGGACTACTTTCTACAATGAGCAGTTCTTC. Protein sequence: CASGTTFYNEQFF.

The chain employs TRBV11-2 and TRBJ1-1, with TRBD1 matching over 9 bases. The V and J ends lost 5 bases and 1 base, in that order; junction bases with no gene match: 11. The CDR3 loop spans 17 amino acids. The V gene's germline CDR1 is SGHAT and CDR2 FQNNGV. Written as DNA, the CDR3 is TGTGCCAGCAGCCACCACAGGGGGCGCGAGGCGAACACTGAAGCTTTCTTT. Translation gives CASSHHRGREANTEAFF.

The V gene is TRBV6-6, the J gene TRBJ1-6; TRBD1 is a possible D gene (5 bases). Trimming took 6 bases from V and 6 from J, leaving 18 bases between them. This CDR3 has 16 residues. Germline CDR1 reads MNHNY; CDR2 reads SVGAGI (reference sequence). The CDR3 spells CASSSFSTVFNSPLHF. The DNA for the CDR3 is TGTGCCAGCAGCTCTTTTTCGACAGTTTTTAATTCACCCCTCCACTTT.

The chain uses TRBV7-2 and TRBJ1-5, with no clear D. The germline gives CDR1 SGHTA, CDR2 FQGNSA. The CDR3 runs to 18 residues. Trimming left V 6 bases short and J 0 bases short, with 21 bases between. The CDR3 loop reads CASSRSARGSHSNQPQHF. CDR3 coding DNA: TGTGCCAGCAGTCGGAGTGCCCGCGGGAGCCATAGCAATCAGCCCCAGCATTTT.

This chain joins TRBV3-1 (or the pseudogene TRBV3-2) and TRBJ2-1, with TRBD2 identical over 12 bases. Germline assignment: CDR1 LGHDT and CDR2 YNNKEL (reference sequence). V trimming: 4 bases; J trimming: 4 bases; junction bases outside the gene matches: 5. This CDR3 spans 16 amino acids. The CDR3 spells CASSPLGLAGYNEQFF. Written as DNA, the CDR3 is TGTGCCAGCAGCCCCCTCGGACTAGCGGGGTACAATGAGCAGTTCTTC.